Listed below are T cell receptor beta chains from one sample, sequenced in a study of T cell responses to AZD1222 COVID-19 vaccine. TCRdb's table, derived via immunoSEQ multiplex PCR, lists solely in-frame clones and lacks some. The table records 150,000 to 200,000 clones, about 90% of them present only once. The source was peripheral blood, collected 28 days after the second AZD1222 dose. Source of these receptors: an adult who received the AZD1222 COVID-19 vaccine. CDR3s include the opening cysteine and the closing phenylalanine or tryptophan. D genes are given only for firm matches. Expanded clones get a size class; other rows say once, few or many, or leave the size out.

TRBV20-1	-	TRBJ2-5	-	TGCAGTGCTAGTGACAGACAAGAGACCCAGTACTTC	CSASDRQETQYF
TRBV11-2	-	TRBJ2-1	-	TGTGCCAGCAGCTTAGCCGGCCGCCACAATGAGCAGTTCTTC	CASSLAGRHNEQFF
TRBV6-1	-	TRBJ1-3	-	TGTGCCAGCAGTGAAATGTTCAGGTTCAGCTCTGGAAACACCATATATTTT	CASSEMFRFSSGNTIYF
TRBV6-4	-	TRBJ1-1	once	TGTGCCAGCAGTGACCCACAACAGGGAATGAGGACTGAAGCTTTCTTT	CASSDPQQGMRTEAFF
TRBV5-4	-	TRBJ1-2	few	TGTGCCAGCAGCTTGACCGGGTTCAATGGCTACACCTTC	CASSLTGFNGYTF
TRBV3-1/TRBV3-2	-	TRBJ1-2	-	TGTGCCAGCAGCTTTCCAACAGTTAACTATGGCTACACCTTC	CASSFPTVNYGYTF
TRBV5-4	-	TRBJ1-2	few	TGTGCCAGCAGCCCGGACCTATCATCTAACTATGGCTACACCTTC	CASSPDLSSNYGYTF
TRBV5-1	-	TRBJ1-1	-	TGCGCCAGCAGCTTGACGGGTCGAACTGAAGCTTTCTTT	CASSLTGRTEAFF
TRBV18	-	TRBJ1-1	-	TGTGCCAGCTACGGGGTGGGGAGGACTGAAGCTTTCTTT	CASYGVGRTEAFF
TRBV6-6	TRBD2	TRBJ2-7	-	TGTGCCAGCAGTTACTCCGACCGGGGGGGCGAGCAGTACTTC	CASSYSDRGGEQYF
TRBV9	-	TRBJ2-3	-	TGTGCCAGCAGCGCCCTGGGGAGTCGCACAGATACGCAGTATTTT	CASSALGSRTDTQYF